This T cell receptor beta chain came from a study of T-cell reconstitution after alpha-beta-depleted transplantation in children. Study results and limitations: Most T-cell counts and diversity one year after the transplant came from T cells that were newly produced. Several hundred rapidly expanded clones from non-depleted graft cells reportedly supplied alpha-beta T cells about two months post-transplant. Recipient T cells and thymic progenitors that survived were the source of the high TCRbeta diversity seen at day 60 in some patients.

Germline loops: CDR1 LNHDA, CDR2 SQIVND (reference sequence). The CDR3 spans 15 residues. Trimming stripped 3 bases from V and 2 bases from J, with 8 bases between. Unique molecular identifiers featured in how the TCRbeta library was prepared. TCRdb itself ran the PCR reads through MiXCR, one entry per CDR3 protein. Of roughly 70,000 distinct CDR3 sequences in the sample, 4.9% are singletons; the top ten hold about 19%. This clonotype showed up many times. What it binds is unknown. The sample consisted of PBMCs, mostly from graft donor cells, taken 180 days after TCRalphabeta/CD19-depleted stem cell transplant. The chain carries TRBV19 and TRBJ2-6; perhaps TRBD2 as D (5 bases). The receptor's source is a boy younger than two who had a stem cell transplant for acute myeloid leukemia, so the T cells may come from the graft donor. The DNA of the CDR3 is TGTGCCAGTAGTATTAGGAGGACTGGGGCCAACGTCCTGACTTTC. It specifies CASSIRRTGANVLTF. Full variable domain (missing parts from reference TRBV19 and TRBJ2-6): DGGITQSPKYLFRKEGQNVTLSCEQNLNHDAMYWYRQDPGQGLRLIYYSQIVNDFQKGDIAEGYSVSREKKESFPLTVTSAQKNPTAFYLCASSIRRTGANVLTFGAGSRLTVL.